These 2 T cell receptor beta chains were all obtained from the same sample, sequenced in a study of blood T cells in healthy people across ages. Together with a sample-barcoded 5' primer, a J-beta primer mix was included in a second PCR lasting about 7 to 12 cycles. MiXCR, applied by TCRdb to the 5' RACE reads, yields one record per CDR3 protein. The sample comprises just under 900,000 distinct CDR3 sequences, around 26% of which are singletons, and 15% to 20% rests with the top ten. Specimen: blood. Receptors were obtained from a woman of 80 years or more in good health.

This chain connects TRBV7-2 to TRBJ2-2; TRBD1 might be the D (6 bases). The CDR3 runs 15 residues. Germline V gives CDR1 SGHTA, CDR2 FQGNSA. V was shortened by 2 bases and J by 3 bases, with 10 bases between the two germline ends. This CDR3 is CASSLRQGYTGELFF. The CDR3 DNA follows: TGTGCCAGCAGCTTAAGGCAGGGGTACACCGGGGAGCTGTTTTTT.

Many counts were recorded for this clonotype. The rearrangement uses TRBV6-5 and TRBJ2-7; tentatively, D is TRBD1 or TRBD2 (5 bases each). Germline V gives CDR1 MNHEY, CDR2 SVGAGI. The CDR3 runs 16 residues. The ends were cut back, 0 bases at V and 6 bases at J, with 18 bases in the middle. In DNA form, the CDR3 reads TGTGCCAGCAGTTACTCGAGGGACCTCCGCGGTCTCGAGCAGTACTTC. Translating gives CASSYSRDLRGLEQYF.